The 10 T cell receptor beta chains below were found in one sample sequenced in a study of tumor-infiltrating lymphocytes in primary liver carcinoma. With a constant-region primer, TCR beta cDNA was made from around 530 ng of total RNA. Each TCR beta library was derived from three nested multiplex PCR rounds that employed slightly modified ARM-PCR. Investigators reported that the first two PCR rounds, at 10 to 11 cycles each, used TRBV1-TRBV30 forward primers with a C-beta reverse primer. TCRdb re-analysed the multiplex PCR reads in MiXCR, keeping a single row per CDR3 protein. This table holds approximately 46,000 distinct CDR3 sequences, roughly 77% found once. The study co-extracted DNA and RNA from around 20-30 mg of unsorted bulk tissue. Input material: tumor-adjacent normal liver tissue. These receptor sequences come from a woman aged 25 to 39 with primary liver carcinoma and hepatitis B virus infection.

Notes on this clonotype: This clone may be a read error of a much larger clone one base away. The CDR3 sequence: CAWSLGQGSSDTQYF. CDR3 coding DNA: TGTGCCTGGAGTCTGGGACAGGGTAGTTCAGATACGCAGTATTTT. This chain joins TRBV30 and TRBJ2-3; 9 bases are shared with TRBD1. Germline V CDR1 and CDR2: GTSNPN, SVGIG (reference sequence). V shed 2 bases and J 4 bases; nucleotides not matched to a gene: 7. The CDR3 runs 15 residues.

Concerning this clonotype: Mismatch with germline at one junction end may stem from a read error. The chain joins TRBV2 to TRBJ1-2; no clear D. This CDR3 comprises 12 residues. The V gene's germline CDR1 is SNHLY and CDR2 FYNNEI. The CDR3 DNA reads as TGTGCCAGCAGTGTAACGTTCTATGGCTACATCTTC. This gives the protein CASSVTFYGYIF.

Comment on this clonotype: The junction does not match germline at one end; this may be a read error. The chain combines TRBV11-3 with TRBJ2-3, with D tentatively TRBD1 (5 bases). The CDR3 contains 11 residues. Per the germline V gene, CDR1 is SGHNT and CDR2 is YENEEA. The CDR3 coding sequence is TGTGCCAACAGGTTAACAGATACGCTGTATTTT. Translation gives CANRLTDTLYF.

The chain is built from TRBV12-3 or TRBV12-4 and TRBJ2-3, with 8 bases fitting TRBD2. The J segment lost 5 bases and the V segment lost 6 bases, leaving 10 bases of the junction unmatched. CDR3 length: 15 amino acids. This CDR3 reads CASRGLAGRIDTQYF. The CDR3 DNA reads TGTGCCAGCAGAGGGCTAGCGGGTCGCATAGATACGCAGTATTTT.

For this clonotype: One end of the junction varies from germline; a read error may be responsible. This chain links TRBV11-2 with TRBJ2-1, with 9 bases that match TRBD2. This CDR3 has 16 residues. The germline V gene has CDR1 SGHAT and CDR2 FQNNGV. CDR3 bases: TGTGCCAGCAGCACCTCTCAAGCGGGAGGATGCAATGAACAGTTCTTC. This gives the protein CASSTSQAGGCNEQFF.

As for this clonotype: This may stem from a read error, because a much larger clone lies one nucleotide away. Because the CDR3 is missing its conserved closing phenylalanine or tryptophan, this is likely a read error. CDR3 region: CASSLSQKLFS. Written as DNA, the CDR3 is TGTGCCAGCAGTTTAAGCCAGAAACTGTTTTCT. V usage is TRBV28 and J usage is TRBJ1-4; D not certain. Germline V lookup: CDR1 MDHEN, CDR2 SYDVKM. Trimming pared 2 bases from V and 11 bases from J, leaving 6 bases between. The CDR3 is 11 residues long.

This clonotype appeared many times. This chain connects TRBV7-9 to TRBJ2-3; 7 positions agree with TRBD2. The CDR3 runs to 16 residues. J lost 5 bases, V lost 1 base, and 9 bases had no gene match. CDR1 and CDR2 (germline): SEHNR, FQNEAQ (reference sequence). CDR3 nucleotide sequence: TGTGCCAGCAGCTTAGGATGGGCGGGAGTAATAGATACGCAGTATTTT. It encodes CASSLGWAGVIDTQYF.

CDR3 DNA: TGTGCCAGCAGCCTCTGGGGGGCGTGTAATGAGCAGTTCTTC. Residues: CASSLWGACNEQFF. The genes are TRBV11-2 and TRBJ2-1; D may be TRBD1 or TRBD2 (6 bases each). Germline V gene data show CDR1 as SGHAT and CDR2 as FQNNGV. The CDR3 has 14 residues. Trimming pared 5 bases from V and 7 bases from J, leaving 15 bases between.

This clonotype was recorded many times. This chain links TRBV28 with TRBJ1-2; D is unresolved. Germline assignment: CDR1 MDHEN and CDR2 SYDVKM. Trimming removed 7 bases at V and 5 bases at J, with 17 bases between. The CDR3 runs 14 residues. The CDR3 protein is CASTPTSGEYGYTF. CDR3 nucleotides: TGTGCCAGCACCCCAACGTCCGGCGAGTATGGCTACACCTTC.

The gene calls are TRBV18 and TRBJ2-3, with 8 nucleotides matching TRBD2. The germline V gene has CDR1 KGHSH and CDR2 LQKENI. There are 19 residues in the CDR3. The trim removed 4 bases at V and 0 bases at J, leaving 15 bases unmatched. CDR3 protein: CASSRPPSGGGRSTDTQYF. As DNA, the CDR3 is TGTGCCAGCTCACGGCCCCCCAGTGGTGGCGGGAGGAGCACAGATACGCAGTATTTT.